This paragraph covers one TCR beta chain sequence. What it recognizes is unknown. This entry is derived from a study of cytomegalovirus exposure and HLA in healthy donors. Overall study context: Approximately 85 million unique TCRs from HLA-typed donors were held in an early release of data. Notes on the study in general: Immune exposure information available was restricted to CMV serostatus. A later analysis linked 15,000 to 20,000 TCR beta sequences to HLA alleles at 0.05 false discovery rate.

Researchers ran the PCR with 60 Vbeta and 13 Jbeta primers. Assay: immunoSEQ multiplex PCR; the TCRdb copy retains only in-frame clones and omits some. This sample's table reports some 150,000 clones. The sequencing input was PBMCs. The receptor was derived from a woman aged 18 to 35 in good health and CMV-seronegative.

CDR3 protein: CASTAGTGGNTIYF. The CDR3 coding sequence is TGTGCCAGCACCGCTGGGACAGGAGGAAACACCATATATTTT. The genes are TRBV6-1 and TRBJ1-3; the match to TRBD1 covers 8 bases. Trimming cost V 7 bases and J 4 bases; bases outside gene matches: 6. The CDR3 totals 14 residues. Germline V gene sequence: CDR1 MNHNS, CDR2 SASEGT.